The clone carrying this TCR beta chain has a count of ten or more. The antigen is undetermined. This specimen belongs to a study of T-cell memory formation after mild COVID-19. Notes on the study in general: The authors did not confirm SARS-CoV-2 specificity of second-wave clones peaking day 37. Within pre-infection memory, some responding clones were found, suggesting cross-reactive memory joined. Clones which contracted sat mainly in CM and EM if CD4+, and in EMRA if CD8+.

With constant-segment primers, 5'RACE yielded cDNA libraries of TCR alpha and TCR beta that carried sample barcodes and UMIs. Each CDR3 protein gets one entry after TCRdb re-called the 5' RACE reads with MiXCR. Of a few hundred thousand distinct CDR3 sequences listed, around 16% were seen once; the top ten hold 22%. This CDR3 has 15 residues. J gave up 4 bases and V 3 bases, and 8 bases lay outside the gene matches. The source is a young man who had mild COVID-19 (a few samples of this study predate the infection). Cell type and time point are not known. Sequencing was done on a sample of PBMCs or a T cell subset sorted from them (not recorded which). The chain links TRBV12-3 or TRBV12-4 to TRBJ1-1, with 7 bases matching TRBD1. CDR3 sequence: CASSLGQGGVTEAFF. CDR3 bases: TGTGCCAGCAGTTTGGGGCAAGGGGGCGTCACTGAAGCTTTCTTT.